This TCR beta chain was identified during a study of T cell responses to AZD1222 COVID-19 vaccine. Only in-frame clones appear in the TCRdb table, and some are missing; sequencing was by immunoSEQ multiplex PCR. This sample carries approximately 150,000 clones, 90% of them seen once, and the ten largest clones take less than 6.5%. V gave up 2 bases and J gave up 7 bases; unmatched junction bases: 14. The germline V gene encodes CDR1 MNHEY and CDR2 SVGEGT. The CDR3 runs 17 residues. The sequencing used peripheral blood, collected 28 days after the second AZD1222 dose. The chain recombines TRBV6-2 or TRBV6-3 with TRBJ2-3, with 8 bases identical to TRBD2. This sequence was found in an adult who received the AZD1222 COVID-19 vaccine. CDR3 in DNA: TGTGCCAGCAGTTACCCCCTAGCGGGCCATGCAGAGTATACGCAGTATTTT. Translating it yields CASSYPLAGHAEYTQYF.